These T cell receptor beta chains were read from a single sample in a study of long-term antiretroviral therapy in people with HIV. Profiling relied on immunoSEQ multiplex PCR, and the TCRdb table lists in-frame clones only, not all of them. Of roughly 32,000 clones listed, 70% to 90% were seen once; the top ten hold less than 5.5%. Sequences were derived from unsorted PBMCs, sampled around 3.3 years after starting antiretroviral therapy. All receptors come from a man aged 18 to 30 with HIV. Each CDR3 is given with its conserved first and last residue. The D gene is left open where the match is weak. Size tells how often a clone was seen (once, few, many) or the class of an expanded clone, and some rows leave it out.

V,J,D,size,DNA,CDR3
TRBV5-1,TRBJ1-2,TRBD1,-,TGCGCCAGCAGCTTGAAAGGTACAGGGGGTGGCTACACCTTC,CASSLKGTGGGYTF
TRBV9,TRBJ2-1,TRBD1,-,TGTGCCAGCAGCGCCAGACAGGGGGCAAGAGAGCAGTTCTTC,CASSARQGAREQFF
TRBV10-2,TRBJ1-1,-,-,TGCGCCAGCAGTGAGGGAACATGGAACACTGAAGCTTTCTTT,CASSEGTWNTEAFF
TRBV5-1,TRBJ2-7,-,few,TGCGCCAGCAGCTTGATGGGCTACGAGCAGTACTTC,CASSLMGYEQYF
TRBV5-1,TRBJ2-3,-,-,TGCGCCAGCAGCCACTTCTGGGGGCGCACAGATACGCAGTATTTT,CASSHFWGRTDTQYF
TRBV6-5,TRBJ2-3,TRBD2,-,TGTGCCAGCGCTTCGACTAGCCCCACAGATACGCAGTATTTT,CASASTSPTDTQYF
TRBV6-4,TRBJ2-3,TRBD1,-,TGTGCCAGCAAATTGGGATCCAGGGGGACAGATACGCAGTATTTT,CASKLGSRGTDTQYF
TRBV6-5,TRBJ1-2,-,-,TGTGCCAGCAGTTCGTCTACCCGGGGGGGGGATGGCTACACCTTC,CASSSSTRGGDGYTF
TRBV7-2,TRBJ1-5,-,-,TGTGCCAGCAGCCCAACAGGGAGGGCCACCAATCAGCCCCAGCATTTT,CASSPTGRATNQPQHF
TRBV9,TRBJ2-1,-,once,TGTGCCAGCAGCGTAGAGATAGCGGTCTACAATGAGCAGTTCTTC,CASSVEIAVYNEQFF
TRBV28,TRBJ2-5,TRBD1,once,TGTGCCAGCAGTGACCGGGACAGGGGACAAGAGACCCAGTACTTC,CASSDRDRGQETQYF
TRBV19,TRBJ1-2,TRBD1,-,TGTGCCAGCCATCGGACAGGGGGCATTTATGGCTACACCTTC,CASHRTGGIYGYTF
TRBV4-2,TRBJ1-4,TRBD1,-,TGTGCCAGCAGCCAAGTCACACAGGGGACTAATGAAAAACTGTTTTTT,CASSQVTQGTNEKLFF
TRBV4-2,TRBJ2-2,-,-,TGTGCCAGCAGTGGGAGCGGCGTAGCCGGGGAGCTGTTTTTT,CASSGSGVAGELFF
TRBV7-2,TRBJ2-2,TRBD2,-,TGTGCCAGCAGCCGCCGACTAGCGCCGGTGATTTCCGGGGAGCTGTTTTTT,CASSRRLAPVISGELFF
TRBV28,TRBJ1-1,-,few,TGTGCCAGCAGTTTCTGGGGCAGTCTGAACACTGAAGCTTTCTTT,CASSFWGSLNTEAFF
TRBV5-1,TRBJ2-1,TRBD1,-,TGCGCCAGCAGCTTGGGCAGGGGGCCCTACAATGAGCAGTTCTTC,CASSLGRGPYNEQFF
TRBV5-1,TRBJ1-1,-,-,TGCGCCAGCAGCGCTACAGGGAACACTGAAGCTTTCTTT,CASSATGNTEAFF
TRBV9,TRBJ2-7,-,-,TGTGCCAGCAGCCCTGGGAGGGAGCAGTACTTC,CASSPGREQYF
TRBV4-1,TRBJ2-4,TRBD2,-,TGCGCCAGCAGCCACCTGGGACTAGCGGCAACAAACATTCAGTACTTC,CASSHLGLAATNIQYF
TRBV7-9,TRBJ1-1,TRBD1,-,TGTGCCAGCAGCCTCCTCCGGGACAGGGGATTAGAAGCTTTCTTT,CASSLLRDRGLEAFF
TRBV20-1,TRBJ1-2,-,-,TGCAGTGCTCCCCAAAGCTACACCTTC,CSAPQSYTF
TRBV7-6,TRBJ1-1,-,-,TGTGCCAGCAGCCCCGTCTCGAACACTGAAGCTTTCTTT,CASSPVSNTEAFF
TRBV6-5,TRBJ2-7,TRBD2,few,TGTGCCAGCAGCCCGGGACTAGCGTTGACCTACGAGCAGTACTTC,CASSPGLALTYEQYF
TRBV9,TRBJ1-2,-,-,TGTGCCAGCGGACGCGTCGCTGGCTACACCTTC,CASGRVAGYTF
TRBV11-2,TRBJ1-1,-,-,TGTGCCAGCAGCTTAATCGGAGACACTGAAGCTTTCTTT,CASSLIGDTEAFF
TRBV6-5,TRBJ1-2,-,-,TGTGCCAGCAGGCCTACAGGGTCCAACTATGGCTACACCTTC,CASRPTGSNYGYTF
TRBV6-5,TRBJ1-1,-,-,TGTGCCAGCGTGTTAGGGAAAGCTTTCTTT,CASVLGKAFF
TRBV11-2,TRBJ1-1,-,-,TGTGCCAGCAGCTTATACGGGGGGCTGTTGATGAACACTGAAGCTTTCTTT,CASSLYGGLLMNTEAFF
TRBV7-3,TRBJ2-7,-,-,TGTGCCAGCAGCTCTTGGGGCCCACCGGAACAGTACTTC,CASSSWGPPEQYF
TRBV11-2,TRBJ2-4,TRBD2,-,TGTGCCAGCAGCCCTTCCGGGAGGCCCGGTTACTTC,CASSPSGRPGYF
TRBV6-1,TRBJ2-7,-,-,TGTGCCAGCAGTGAAGCGCAGGGGAGCACCTACGAGCAGTACTTC,CASSEAQGSTYEQYF